A selection of T cell receptor beta chains follows, all from one sample in a study of identical twins. TCRdb recomputed calls from the 5' RACE reads with MiXCR, one row per CDR3 protein. The sample lists 690,000 or so distinct CDR3 sequences, 8.5% to 9.5% occurring once. This sample also appeared in a second study, on yellow fever vaccine responses in identical twins.

The source material was PBMCs. The origin of the receptors is a young woman in good health. CDR3s include the opening cysteine and the closing phenylalanine or tryptophan. The D gene is left open where the match is weak. Clone size is given for some rows only: seen once, a few or many times, or a class if the clone is expanded.

J gene,clone size,D gene,V gene,CDR3 DNA,CDR3 protein
TRBJ2-2,few,NA,TRBV29-1,TGCAGCGTTGGGACATTATACACCGGGGAGCTGTTTTTT,CSVGTLYTGELFF
TRBJ2-7,few,NA,TRBV29-1,TGCAGCGTTTTAAGAGACTCCTACGAGCAGTACTTC,CSVLRDSYEQYF
TRBJ2-6,NA,NA,TRBV5-1,TGCGCCAGCAGCTTGGGTAGGACAGACTACAACGTCCTGACTTTC,CASSLGRTDYNVLTF
TRBJ1-5,few,NA,TRBV6-2/TRBV6-3,TGTGCCAGCAGGACAGACCTTAGCAATCAGCCCCAGCATTTT,CASRTDLSNQPQHF
TRBJ2-1,few,NA,TRBV12-3/TRBV12-4,TGTGCCAGCAGTTTGGAAACAGGCAACAATGAGCAGTTCTTC,CASSLETGNNEQFF
TRBJ2-4,few,NA,TRBV9,TGTGCCAGCAGCGTAGGAGTAGGGGATGTCTACATTCAGTACTTC,CASSVGVGDVYIQYF
TRBJ2-7,once,NA,TRBV20-1,TGCAGTGCTAGAGACCCCTCCACGGGACGGAACTACGAGCAGTACTTC,CSARDPSTGRNYEQYF
TRBJ2-6,few,TRBD2,TRBV2,TGTGCCAGCAGTGAGCGGGGGGGCTCTGGGGCCAACGTCCTGACTTTC,CASSERGGSGANVLTF
TRBJ2-1,NA,NA,TRBV20-1,TGCAGTGCTAGAGATCTCAGCTCGGGGAATGAGCAGTTCTTC,CSARDLSSGNEQFF
TRBJ1-5,many,NA,TRBV6-2/TRBV6-3,TGTGCCAGCCACTTCGCAGCTAAGAATAGCAATCAGCCCCAGCATTTT,CASHFAAKNSNQPQHF
TRBJ1-2,many,NA,TRBV5-5,TGTGCCAGCAGCTTGGGGCCCTCCGAGGGCTACACCTTC,CASSLGPSEGYTF
TRBJ2-3,few,NA,TRBV7-2,TGTGCCAGCAGCTTAGCTAGAAATCAAGATACGCAGTATTTT,CASSLARNQDTQYF
TRBJ2-7,NA,TRBD1,TRBV7-2,TGTGCCAGCAGCACAGGGGGCTCTTTTCTCTACGAGCAGTACTTC,CASSTGGSFLYEQYF
TRBJ2-5,NA,NA,TRBV7-6,TGTGCCAGCAGCTTAGCAGTGGGCAGGGTATTAATAGAGACCCAGTACTTC,CASSLAVGRVLIETQYF
TRBJ1-5,few,NA,TRBV7-3,TGTGCCAGCAGCTTAAGGCGGGATTTCAATCAGCCCCAGCATTTT,CASSLRRDFNQPQHF
TRBJ2-7,few,TRBD2,TRBV7-2,TGTGCCAGCAGCACAACCGGGACTAGCGACTACGAGCAGTACTTC,CASSTTGTSDYEQYF
TRBJ2-7,few,TRBD2,TRBV6-5,TGTGCCAGCAGTTATGGACTAGCGGATCCCTACGAGCAGTACTTC,CASSYGLADPYEQYF
TRBJ2-7,NA,NA,TRBV5-5,TGTGCCAGCAGCTTGTCTATGGGGCGCCCACAGTACTTC,CASSLSMGRPQYF
TRBJ2-7,few,TRBD2,TRBV5-1,TGCGCCAGCAGCTTGTTAGCGGGGGGTACGAACGAGCAGTACTTC,CASSLLAGGTNEQYF
TRBJ2-7,NA,NA,TRBV29-1,TGCAGCGTTGAAGGGGCAGGGGCCTACGAGCAGTACTTC,CSVEGAGAYEQYF
TRBJ2-2,few,NA,TRBV7-3,TGTGCCAGCACCCTCGGGGGTTCGAACACCGGGGAGCTGTTTTTT,CASTLGGSNTGELFF
TRBJ2-7,few,NA,TRBV15,TGTGCCACCAGCAGAGATTGGGGCAGCCACCTCGGGCAGTACTTC,CATSRDWGSHLGQYF
TRBJ1-6,NA,TRBD1,TRBV20-1,TGCAGTGCCACCGGGACAGAATCACCCCTCCACTTT,CSATGTESPLHF
TRBJ1-1,many,NA,TRBV15,TGTGCCACCAGCACTGAGGGCGGAGAGTTGGCTTTCTTT,CATSTEGGELAFF
TRBJ2-5,few,TRBD2,TRBV6-2/TRBV6-3,TGTGCCAGCGTATCACTAGCGTCTCAAGAGACCCAGTACTTC,CASVSLASQETQYF
TRBJ2-5,NA,TRBD2,TRBV28,TGTGCCAGCCTTCCCCTAGCGGGGGCGTCGATTGATGAGACCCAGTACTTC,CASLPLAGASIDETQYF
TRBJ2-7,NA,TRBD2,TRBV7-2,TGTGCCAGCAGCCCGGGGGACTATGCCTACGAGCAGTACTTC,CASSPGDYAYEQYF
TRBJ1-6,few,NA,TRBV7-9,TGTGCCAGCAGCCCATATGATTCACCCCTCCACTTT,CASSPYDSPLHF